This paragraph covers one T cell receptor (beta chain) sequence. This specimen belongs to a study of cytomegalovirus exposure and HLA in healthy donors. The PCR had 60 Vbeta and 13 Jbeta primers. Only in-frame clones appear in the TCRdb table, and some are missing; sequencing was by immunoSEQ multiplex PCR. The sample totals 130,000 or so clones; its top ten clones hold 2% to 2.5%. Germline V gene sequence: CDR1 SGHTA, CDR2 FQGNSA. V shed 8 bases and J 1 base; nucleotides not matched to a gene: 10. This CDR3 has 15 amino acids. The TCR comes from a woman aged 18-35 years in good health and CMV-seronegative. The chain employs TRBV7-2 and TRBJ2-7; 8 nucleotides agree with TRBD1. Input material: PBMCs. This chain's CDR3 is CASGLHRGSSYEQYF. In nucleotides, the CDR3 is TGTGCCAGCGGCCTACACAGGGGGTCGTCCTACGAGCAGTACTTC.